The rows below give T cell receptor beta chains drawn from one sample of a study of somatic mutations in cytotoxic T cells in rheumatoid arthritis. Libraries were prepared by immunoSEQ multiplex PCR; TCRdb keeps only in-frame clonotypes and omits some of them. Among about 14,000 clones listed, roughly 80% were seen once. Sequencing used CD8+ T cells sorted from blood. The receptors shown here come from an adult with rheumatoid arthritis. CDR3s include the opening cysteine and the closing phenylalanine or tryptophan. A D gene is named only where the DNA matches it firmly. The size of a clone is reported for some rows only, either as once, few or many, or as a class for expanded clones.

cdr3_length: 15; v_call: TRBV15; clone_size: few; j_call: TRBJ2-5; d_call: NA; cdr3_aa: CATSQGRGGRETQYF; cdr3_nt: TGTGCCACCAGCCAGGGCAGGGGTGGAAGAGAGACCCAGTACTTC
cdr3_length: 15; v_call: TRBV9; clone_size: NA; j_call: TRBJ1-1; d_call: NA; cdr3_aa: CASSVVTAMNTEAFF; cdr3_nt: TGTGCCAGCAGCGTAGTGACAGCTATGAACACTGAAGCTTTCTTT
cdr3_length: 17; v_call: TRBV21-1; clone_size: NA; j_call: TRBJ2-7; d_call: NA; cdr3_aa: CASSKVRTPSPIYEQYF; cdr3_nt: TGTGCCAGCAGCAAAGTTAGGACTCCGTCCCCCATCTACGAGCAGTACTTC
cdr3_length: 12; v_call: TRBV6-1; clone_size: NA; j_call: TRBJ1-1; d_call: NA; cdr3_aa: CASSKSQNEAFF; cdr3_nt: TGTGCCAGCAGTAAGTCTCAGAACGAAGCTTTCTTT
cdr3_length: 12; v_call: TRBV7-9; clone_size: few; j_call: TRBJ2-7; d_call: NA; cdr3_aa: CASSLARDEQYF; cdr3_nt: TGTGCCAGCAGCTTAGCGCGGGACGAGCAGTACTTC
cdr3_length: 11; v_call: TRBV6-6; clone_size: NA; j_call: TRBJ1-4; d_call: NA; cdr3_aa: CASSVGDGWFF; cdr3_nt: TGTGCCAGCAGTGTCGGGGACGGGTGGTTTTTT
cdr3_length: 17; v_call: TRBV11-2; clone_size: NA; j_call: TRBJ2-3; d_call: TRBD2; cdr3_aa: CASSWTSGGSSTDTQYF; cdr3_nt: TGTGCCAGCAGCTGGACTAGCGGGGGATCTAGCACAGATACGCAGTATTTT
cdr3_length: 17; v_call: TRBV10-3; clone_size: NA; j_call: TRBJ1-1; d_call: NA; cdr3_aa: CAISEPERWGEYAEAFF; cdr3_nt: TGTGCCATCAGTGAGCCGGAGCGCTGGGGAGAATACGCTGAAGCTTTCTTT
cdr3_length: 14; v_call: TRBV11-1; clone_size: NA; j_call: TRBJ2-2; d_call: NA; cdr3_aa: CASSLGPYTGELFF; cdr3_nt: TGTGCCAGCAGCTTAGGGCCATACACCGGGGAGCTGTTTTTT
cdr3_length: 16; v_call: TRBV27; clone_size: NA; j_call: TRBJ2-5; d_call: NA; cdr3_aa: CASSYAPINPQETQYF; cdr3_nt: TGTGCCAGCAGTTATGCCCCAATTAACCCCCAAGAGACCCAGTACTTC
cdr3_length: 15; v_call: TRBV14; clone_size: NA; j_call: TRBJ1-2; d_call: NA; cdr3_aa: CASSQDQGMSYGYTF; cdr3_nt: TGTGCCAGCAGCCAAGACCAGGGAATGAGCTATGGCTACACCTTC
cdr3_length: 18; v_call: TRBV7-6; clone_size: NA; j_call: TRBJ1-4; d_call: TRBD1; cdr3_aa: CASSRLGQGFRANEKLFF; cdr3_nt: TGTGCCAGCAGCCGCCTTGGACAGGGCTTTCGGGCTAATGAAAAACTGTTTTTT
cdr3_length: 15; v_call: TRBV6-1; clone_size: NA; j_call: TRBJ2-7; d_call: NA; cdr3_aa: CASIPEGGSSYEQYF; cdr3_nt: TGTGCCAGCATCCCCGAGGGGGGGAGCTCCTACGAGCAGTACTTC
cdr3_length: 17; v_call: TRBV4-1; clone_size: NA; j_call: TRBJ2-2; d_call: TRBD2; cdr3_aa: CASSQGLAGANTGELFF; cdr3_nt: TGCGCCAGCAGCCAAGGGTTAGCGGGGGCTAACACCGGGGAGCTGTTTTTT
cdr3_length: 16; v_call: TRBV7-8; clone_size: NA; j_call: TRBJ2-2; d_call: NA; cdr3_aa: CASSNQGRRNTGELFF; cdr3_nt: TGTGCCAGCAGCAATCAGGGGAGGCGCAACACCGGGGAGCTGTTTTTT
cdr3_length: 13; v_call: TRBV7-9; clone_size: NA; j_call: TRBJ2-3; d_call: NA; cdr3_aa: CASSPGGADTQYF; cdr3_nt: TGTGCCAGCAGCCCAGGGGGGGCAGATACGCAGTATTTT
cdr3_length: 11; v_call: TRBV27; clone_size: NA; j_call: TRBJ2-1; d_call: NA; cdr3_aa: CASSYRDEQFF; cdr3_nt: TGTGCCAGCAGTTACCGTGACGAGCAGTTCTTC
cdr3_length: 14; v_call: TRBV7-8; clone_size: once; j_call: TRBJ1-1; d_call: NA; cdr3_aa: CASSLGQGVTEAFF; cdr3_nt: TGTGCCAGCAGCTTAGGGCAGGGTGTCACTGAAGCTTTCTTT
cdr3_length: 16; v_call: TRBV5-1; clone_size: NA; j_call: TRBJ1-1; d_call: NA; cdr3_aa: CASSPQGIGVNTEAFF; cdr3_nt: TGCGCCAGCAGTCCCCAGGGCATCGGGGTGAACACTGAAGCTTTCTTT
cdr3_length: 14; v_call: TRBV27; clone_size: NA; j_call: TRBJ2-2; d_call: NA; cdr3_aa: CASSFLQPAGELFF; cdr3_nt: TGTGCCAGCAGTTTTCTTCAACCGGCCGGGGAGCTGTTTTTT
cdr3_length: 13; v_call: TRBV15; clone_size: NA; j_call: TRBJ2-3; d_call: NA; cdr3_aa: CATSSEKSDTQYF; cdr3_nt: TGTGCCACCAGCAGTGAAAAGTCAGATACGCAGTATTTT
cdr3_length: 14; v_call: TRBV5-1; clone_size: once; j_call: TRBJ1-1; d_call: NA; cdr3_aa: CASSSRGANTEAFF; cdr3_nt: TGCGCCAGCAGCTCTCGGGGGGCGAACACTGAAGCTTTCTTT
cdr3_length: 16; v_call: TRBV11-2; clone_size: NA; j_call: TRBJ2-2; d_call: TRBD2; cdr3_aa: CASRGPPTSRAGELFF; cdr3_nt: TGTGCCAGCAGGGGACCGCCGACTAGCCGGGCCGGGGAGCTGTTTTTT
cdr3_length: 14; v_call: TRBV19; clone_size: once; j_call: TRBJ2-4; d_call: NA; cdr3_aa: CASIGGGRGNIQYF; cdr3_nt: TGTGCCAGCATTGGAGGGGGGCGAGGAAACATTCAGTACTTC
cdr3_length: 13; v_call: TRBV4-1; clone_size: NA; j_call: TRBJ2-3; d_call: NA; cdr3_aa: CASSQAGPGTQYF; cdr3_nt: TGCGCCAGCAGCCAAGCCGGACCCGGTACGCAGTATTTT
cdr3_length: 14; v_call: TRBV6-5; clone_size: NA; j_call: TRBJ2-7; d_call: TRBD1; cdr3_aa: CASSFTGTGFEQYF; cdr3_nt: TGTGCCAGCAGTTTCACCGGGACAGGGTTCGAGCAGTACTTC
cdr3_length: 15; v_call: TRBV10-1; clone_size: medium-sized; j_call: TRBJ2-2; d_call: TRBD2; cdr3_aa: CASSERSGGTGELFF; cdr3_nt: TGCGCCAGCAGTGAACGGTCGGGGGGCACCGGGGAGCTGTTTTTT
cdr3_length: 15; v_call: TRBV2; clone_size: few; j_call: TRBJ2-4; d_call: TRBD1; cdr3_aa: CASSGGQGKQYIQYF; cdr3_nt: TGTGCCAGCAGTGGCGGACAGGGCAAACAGTACATTCAGTACTTC
cdr3_length: 15; v_call: TRBV13; clone_size: NA; j_call: TRBJ2-3; d_call: NA; cdr3_aa: CASSLGSRNTDTQYF; cdr3_nt: TGTGCCAGCAGCTTAGGTAGTCGTAACACAGATACGCAGTATTTT
cdr3_length: 14; v_call: TRBV5-1; clone_size: NA; j_call: TRBJ1-4; d_call: TRBD1; cdr3_aa: CASSPGTENEKLFF; cdr3_nt: TGCGCCAGCAGCCCCGGGACAGAAAATGAAAAACTGTTTTTT
cdr3_length: 16; v_call: TRBV10-3; clone_size: once; j_call: TRBJ2-7; d_call: TRBD2; cdr3_aa: CAISEINSGSSYEQYF; cdr3_nt: TGTGCCATCAGTGAGATAAATAGCGGGAGCTCCTACGAGCAGTACTTC
cdr3_length: 12; v_call: TRBV14; clone_size: NA; j_call: TRBJ2-5; d_call: NA; cdr3_aa: CASSQDRKTQYF; cdr3_nt: TGTGCCAGCAGCCAAGATCGGAAGACCCAGTACTTC
cdr3_length: 13; v_call: TRBV28; clone_size: NA; j_call: TRBJ1-1; d_call: TRBD1; cdr3_aa: CASSSQGLNEAFF; cdr3_nt: TGTGCCAGCAGTTCACAGGGGCTTAATGAAGCTTTCTTT
cdr3_length: 17; v_call: TRBV2; clone_size: NA; j_call: TRBJ2-4; d_call: NA; cdr3_aa: CASSEIGGKFSEVIQYF; cdr3_nt: TGTGCCAGCAGTGAAATTGGGGGAAAGTTTTCTGAGGTCATTCAGTACTTC
cdr3_length: 16; v_call: TRBV19; clone_size: NA; j_call: TRBJ2-3; d_call: TRBD1; cdr3_aa: CASSRARDRASDTQYF; cdr3_nt: TGTGCCAGTAGTCGAGCCCGGGACAGGGCTTCAGATACGCAGTATTTT
cdr3_length: 18; v_call: TRBV27; clone_size: NA; j_call: TRBJ2-5; d_call: NA; cdr3_aa: CASLPYWAQRVGTETQYF; cdr3_nt: TGTGCCAGCTTACCTTATTGGGCTCAGCGGGTAGGGACGGAGACCCAGTACTTC
cdr3_length: 14; v_call: TRBV5-1; clone_size: NA; j_call: TRBJ1-1; d_call: NA; cdr3_aa: CASSDGQMNTEAFF; cdr3_nt: TGCGCCAGCAGCGACGGACAGATGAACACTGAAGCTTTCTTT
cdr3_length: 15; v_call: TRBV4-1; clone_size: NA; j_call: TRBJ1-2; d_call: NA; cdr3_aa: CASSPGQRANYGYTF; cdr3_nt: TGCGCCAGCAGTCCCGGGCAGCGAGCTAACTATGGCTACACCTTC
cdr3_length: 14; v_call: TRBV11-2; clone_size: few; j_call: TRBJ2-3; d_call: TRBD1; cdr3_aa: CASSHGQGTDTQYF; cdr3_nt: TGTGCCAGCAGCCATGGACAGGGCACAGATACGCAGTATTTT
cdr3_length: 14; v_call: TRBV4-1; clone_size: once; j_call: TRBJ1-6; d_call: TRBD1; cdr3_aa: CASSHGQGNSPLHF; cdr3_nt: TGCGCCAGCAGCCACGGACAGGGGAATTCACCCCTCCACTTT
cdr3_length: 15; v_call: TRBV6-5; clone_size: NA; j_call: TRBJ1-2; d_call: NA; cdr3_aa: CASSYGLGGSYGYTF; cdr3_nt: TGTGCCAGCAGTTACGGGTTAGGGGGGTCTTATGGCTACACCTTC
cdr3_length: 15; v_call: TRBV19; clone_size: NA; j_call: TRBJ2-2; d_call: NA; cdr3_aa: CASSITNANTGELFF; cdr3_nt: TGTGCCAGTAGTATCACAAACGCGAACACCGGGGAGCTGTTTTTT
cdr3_length: 15; v_call: TRBV7-9; clone_size: few; j_call: TRBJ1-2; d_call: NA; cdr3_aa: CASSLVSGGNYGYTF; cdr3_nt: TGTGCCAGCAGCTTAGTATCTGGGGGGAACTATGGCTACACCTTC
cdr3_length: 19; v_call: TRBV7-9; clone_size: few; j_call: TRBJ2-5; d_call: TRBD2; cdr3_aa: CASSNLPGLAGNNQRTQYF; cdr3_nt: TGTGCCAGCAGCAACCTCCCGGGACTAGCGGGCAATAATCAGAGGACCCAGTACTTC
cdr3_length: 11; v_call: TRBV29-1; clone_size: NA; j_call: TRBJ2-1; d_call: NA; cdr3_aa: CSVAWVNEQFF; cdr3_nt: TGCAGCGTTGCGTGGGTAAATGAGCAGTTCTTC
cdr3_length: 14; v_call: TRBV5-1; clone_size: once; j_call: TRBJ1-1; d_call: NA; cdr3_aa: CASSSRELNTEAFF; cdr3_nt: TGCGCCAGCAGCTCCAGGGAATTGAACACTGAAGCTTTCTTT
cdr3_length: 15; v_call: TRBV7-6; clone_size: NA; j_call: TRBJ1-4; d_call: NA; cdr3_aa: CASSRGLGTNEKLFF; cdr3_nt: TGTGCCAGCAGCCGAGGACTGGGAACTAATGAAAAACTGTTTTTT
cdr3_length: 11; v_call: TRBV5-1; clone_size: medium-sized; j_call: TRBJ1-2; d_call: NA; cdr3_aa: CASRDSYGYTF; cdr3_nt: TGCGCCAGCAGAGACAGCTATGGCTACACCTTC